This TCR beta chain was observed in a study of STAT5B mutations in CD4+ large granular lymphocyte leukemia (dated by TCRdb to between 2021 and 2024). Turning to the overall study: Among healthy controls, the CDR3 'QG' motif was associated with a particular HLA allele. Flow cytometry performed on FACSCanto II or FACSVerse showed that the purified fractions had more than 95% purity among lymphocytes. TCRbeta repertoires of CD4+ T-cell large granular lymphocyte leukemia patients were compared with those of healthy blood donors.

After removal of 5 bases from V and 3 bases from J, the junction retains 14 bases not matched to a gene. The CDR1 and CDR2 encoded by the germline V gene (reference sequence) are MNHEY and SMNVEV. Taken from cysteine to phenylalanine, the CDR3 has 17 residues. Just CDR3 DNA is preserved here, 51 bases in frame from base 1. The immunoSEQ assay at survey resolution was used to sequence TCRbeta rearrangements from genomic DNA. The paper's data handling went like this. A lowest detectable productive clonotype frequency of 2.59 x 10-5 was observed in the TCR sequencing data. Only productive TCRbeta rearrangements, meaning sequences that were complete and in-frame, were kept for the analyses. Clonality for each sample was calculated as Simpson clonality in the immunoSEQ Analyzer version 3.0. Clones were grouped by frequency into very rare, small, medium, large (1-20%) or hyperexpanded (>20%) categories. Generation probabilities were estimated with OLGA 1.2.3, V-gene circos plots were made with VDJtools, specificities were searched in VDJdb, and CDR3 motifs were identified with GLIPH. What TCRdb holds here is the immuneACCESS table cut down to in-frame rearrangements. Part of the clones is not present; checked against another copy, under half of the missing clones reflect an unresolved V gene, and the others are unexplained. The DNA gave D and trimming, while V, J and clone size come from that table. This sample is represented by 31,000 or so clones; 70% to 85% of them were singletons. About 2.1% of the sample rests with the top ten.

Healthy controls were roughly 40 blood donors whose buffy coats came from the Finnish Red Cross blood service. All TCR-sequenced material derived from peripheral blood: patient blood samples and healthy donor buffy coats. Peripheral blood mononuclear cells were isolated by Ficoll-Hypaque gradient centrifugation. CD4+ cells were purified magnetically from the buffy coats of healthy controls. Genomic DNA was extracted with the Gentra Puregene Cell and Tissue kit and quantified on a Qubit 2.0 fluorometer. Points the paper makes about the study in general: TRBV06-family usage was enriched among the top patient clones (8/27) compared with healthy controls (2/35). The data were not HLA-matched, and the higher clonality in CD4+ T-LGLL than in CD8+ T-LGLL could be due to the relatively small sample size. Compared with healthy CD4+ repertoires, CD4-sorted patient repertoires appeared more clonal, and this difference remained even after the putative leukemic clones were removed. The main leukemic clonotypes were found to be private to each patient, although about 25% of the main leukemic clonotypes were detected at low frequency in the non-leukemic repertoires of other patients.

On this clone: The antigen this receptor binds is unknown. There are no base qualities to consult, and no much larger clone falls within one base.

The TCR originated in a human donor in good health. The specimen was CD4+ T cells from blood buffy coats. The chain was built from TRBV27 and TRBJ2-7, with 9 middle bases fitting TRBD2. The DNA sequence reads TGTGCCAGCAGTCCCTCCGGTCTGGCGGGAGGGCTCTACGAGCAGTACTTC. Its amino acids are CASSPSGLAGGLYEQYF.